Below, 25 T cell receptor beta chains from the same sample are listed, as sequenced in a study of CD8 T cells in ankylosing spondylitis. Study conclusions and caveats: What seemed typical of ankylosing spondylitis blood was a TCR beta motif built from eight highly homologous variants.

The antigens these receptors bind are not known. One entry per CDR3 protein results from TCRdb running MiXCR on the 5' RACE reads. Among roughly 670,000 distinct CDR3 sequences listed, around 20% were seen once. The source material was blood, either unsorted or a sorted T cell fraction (not recorded which). These receptors all come from a male donor with ankylosing spondylitis.

This sequence joins TRBV7-9 and TRBJ2-1; unclear D gene. CDR1 and CDR2 (germline): SEHNR, FQNEAQ (reference sequence). Trimming stripped 4 bases from V and 7 bases from J, with 5 bases between. The CDR3 has 11 residues. CDR3 loop: CASSSINEQFF. Here the CDR3 DNA reads TGTGCCAGCAGCTCAATAAATGAGCAGTTCTTC.

This clonotype was picked up many times. The rearrangement uses TRBV29-1 and TRBJ2-3, with D unclear. Per the germline V gene, CDR1 is SQVTM and CDR2 is ANQGSEA. V lost 7 bases, J lost 6 bases, and 20 bases lay in between. The CDR3 has 14 amino acids. Here the CDR3 reads CSALDRPSWDTQYF. The CDR3 bases are TGCAGCGCCCTTGATCGTCCGTCCTGGGATACGCAGTATTTT.

This clonotype was found a few times. The gene calls are TRBV12-3 or TRBV12-4 and TRBJ1-3, with no clear D. Trimming shortened V by 2 bases and J by 4 bases, and 9 bases separated the two germline ends. This CDR3 region has 14 residues. CDR3 nucleotide sequence: TGTGCCAGCAGTTTACGCCCCCTCGGAAACACCATATATTTT. Protein product: CASSLRPLGNTIYF.

V and J are TRBV7-9 and TRBJ1-1; no reliable D call. Trimming took 3 bases from V and 6 from J, leaving 11 bases between them. The CDR3 totals 13 residues. The germline CDR1 and CDR2 sequences are SEHNR and FQNEAQ (reference sequence). The CDR3 spells CASSLTGTAEAFF. DNA of the CDR3: TGTGCCAGCAGCTTGACGGGAACCGCTGAAGCTTTCTTT.

The chain employs TRBV4-1 and TRBJ1-1; D possibly corresponds to TRBD1 (6 bases). Trimming took 6 bases from V and 4 from J, leaving 18 bases between them. CDR3 length: 15 residues. Germline CDR1 reads MGHRA; CDR2 reads YSYEKL. The chain's CDR3 is CASSPGGGPATEAFF. In DNA form, the CDR3 reads TGCGCCAGCAGTCCGGGCGGGGGCCCCGCCACTGAAGCTTTCTTT.

This clonotype was observed a handful of times. The J gene is TRBJ2-2, the V gene TRBV4-3; perhaps TRBD2 as D (6 bases). V lost 7 bases to trimming and J lost 4 bases, with 16 bases between them. In germline, CDR1 is LGHNA, CDR2 YSLEER. CDR3 length: 15 residues. Written as DNA, the CDR3 is TGCGCCAGCAACCCCTCTAGCGAAGGCACCGGGGAGCTGTTTTTT. This codes for CASNPSSEGTGELFF.

This clonotype occurred a few times. This chain links TRBV15 with TRBJ2-7, with D possibly called TRBD1 or TRBD2 (5 bases each). Trimming shortened V by 0 bases and J by 6 bases, and 9 bases separated the two germline ends. This CDR3 is 13 amino acids long. Germline V gives CDR1 LNHNV, CDR2 YYDKDF (reference sequence). In DNA, the CDR3 is TGTGCCACCAGCAGAGATATAGGGACCGAGCAGTACTTC. This sequence encodes CATSRDIGTEQYF.

This clonotype was recorded a few times. This sequence joins TRBV20-1 and TRBJ2-7; no firm D call. Trimming left V 8 bases short and J 12 bases short, with 14 bases between. CDR1 is DFQATT, CDR2 SNEGSKA, per germline (reference sequence). This CDR3 spans 9 amino acids. CDR3 protein: CSPPLLRYF. In DNA form, the CDR3 reads TGCAGTCCACCCCTTCTGCGGTACTTC.

This chain uses TRBV2 with TRBJ2-5; D is ambiguous. Between the trimmed V and J ends, which lost 6 bases and 0 bases, there was a span of 20 bases. CDR3 length: 17 residues. Germline loops: CDR1 SNHLY, CDR2 FYNNEI. CDR3 nucleotide sequence: TGTGCCAGCAGGCCCATCCCCCTGGAAGTCCACCAAGAGACCCAGTACTTC. It translates to CASRPIPLEVHQETQYF.

This chain joins TRBV5-1 and TRBJ2-1, with 8 bases fitting TRBD2. Germline V gives CDR1 SGHRS, CDR2 YFSETQ. The CDR3 has 15 residues. Unmatched junction bases numbered 13, after V lost 7 bases and J lost 7 bases. For the CDR3, the DNA is TGCGCCAGCCGGGAGGGGTCCGGGAGGGAGAATGAGCAGTTCTTC. It is translated as CASREGSGRENEQFF.

CDR3 residues: CASSPVIGELFF. CDR3 coding DNA: TGCGCCAGCAGCCCCGTGATCGGGGAGCTGTTTTTT. The chain employs TRBV5-1 and TRBJ2-2, with D uncertain. Germline values: CDR1 SGHRS, CDR2 YFSETQ. V dropped 4 bases and J dropped 7 bases, with 8 bases sitting between them. The CDR3 runs to 12 residues.

DNA of the CDR3: TGCAGCGTACAGGCTAACACTGAAGCTTTCTTT. This translates into CSVQANTEAFF. The chain carries TRBV29-1 and TRBJ1-1; tentative D call: TRBD1 (5 bases). Germline V gene lookup returns CDR1 SQVTM and CDR2 ANQGSEA. The V end lost 6 bases, the J end lost 2 bases, and 7 bases lay between the germline ends. The CDR3 has 11 residues.

This clonotype was picked up a small number of times. The gene calls are TRBV4-1 and TRBJ1-1; D uncertain. Germline values: CDR1 MGHRA, CDR2 YSYEKL. Trimming took off 0 bases at V and 3 bases at J, with 14 bases between the two ends. The CDR3 is 16 amino acids. CDR3 DNA sequence: TGCGCCAGCAGCCAAGATATAGGGTTCCGGGACACTGAAGCTTTCTTT. This gives the protein CASSQDIGFRDTEAFF.

This clonotype was found a few times. The chain joins TRBV5-1 to TRBJ1-1, with TRBD1 identical over 9 bases. In germline, CDR1 is SGHRS, CDR2 YFSETQ. Trimming at V came to 5 bases and at J to 10 bases, leaving 15 bases not matched to a gene. The CDR3 totals 15 residues. The CDR3 sequence is CASRSAGTGPVGAFF. The CDR3 DNA reads TGCGCCAGCAGGTCTGCCGGGACAGGGCCCGTGGGAGCTTTCTTT.

Here the CDR3 reads CASSVATIEQYF. The CDR3 DNA sequence: TGTGCCAGCAGCGTAGCTACCATCGAGCAGTACTTC. The V gene is TRBV9, the J gene TRBJ2-7; D call uncertain. With 0 bases removed from V and 6 bases from J, the gap between germline ends came to 7 bases. This CDR3 has 12 amino acids. Germline loops: CDR1 SGDLS, CDR2 YYNGEE. Based on the CDR3 plus reference TRBV9 and TRBJ2-7, the full variable domain is DSGVTQTPKHLITATGQRVTLRCSPRSGDLSVYWYQQSLDQGLQFLIQYYNGEERAKGNILERFSAQQFPDLHSELNLSSLELGDSALYFCASSVATIEQYFGPGTRLTVT.

The gene calls are TRBV15 and TRBJ1-2; TRBD1 is a possible D gene (5 bases). Looked up from germline, CDR1 is LNHNV and CDR2 is YYDKDF (reference sequence). The CDR3 sequence is 15 residues long. Trimming cost V 0 bases and J 0 bases, with 8 bases left between them. CDR3 DNA: TGTGCCACCAGCAGAGATCAGGGTTCTAACTATGGCTACACCTTC. Its protein is CATSRDQGSNYGYTF.

This clonotype was picked up a small number of times. The rearrangement links TRBV24-1 to TRBJ2-5; 10 bases fit TRBD1. V trimming: 5 bases; J trimming: 4 bases; junction bases outside the gene matches: 9. CDR3 size: 16 residues. Per germline, CDR1 KGHDR and CDR2 SFDVKD. The CDR3 DNA sequence: TGTGCCACCAGTGTTCGCCGGGACAGGGGTCGAGAGACCCAGTACTTC. The encoded protein is CATSVRRDRGRETQYF.

This clonotype was seen a few times. The chain uses TRBV4-2 and TRBJ2-7; 7 nucleotides line up with TRBD1. The V gene end was trimmed by 0 bases and the J gene end by 3 bases; junction bases not matched to a gene: 2. CDR3 length: 14 amino acids. Germline V CDR1 and CDR2: LGHNA, YNFKEQ. CDR3 nucleotide sequence: TGTGCCAGCAGCCAAGAGACAGGGCGCTACGAGCAGTACTTC. This encodes CASSQETGRYEQYF.

The chain uses TRBV4-3 and TRBJ2-3; TRBD2 matches 13 bases. Unmatched junction bases numbered 7, after V lost 1 base and J lost 6 bases. This CDR3 contains 17 residues. Germline V lookup: CDR1 LGHNA, CDR2 YSLEER. The CDR3 spells CASSQGRTSGRRDTQYF. The CDR3 DNA follows: TGCGCCAGCAGCCAAGGTCGGACTAGCGGGAGACGGGATACGCAGTATTTT.

There are a few counts of this clonotype. J is TRBJ2-7 and V is TRBV28; 7 nucleotides agree with TRBD2. With V trimmed by 5 bases and J by 5 bases, 12 bases remained unmatched. The CDR3 totals 15 residues. The V gene's germline CDR1 is MDHEN and CDR2 SYDVKM. CDR3 protein: CASSQTSVRTDEQYF. CDR3 bases: TGTGCCAGCAGTCAAACTAGCGTACGGACCGACGAGCAGTACTTC.

V and J are TRBV13 and TRBJ2-2, with 13 nucleotides matching TRBD2. Germline values: CDR1 PRHDT, CDR2 FYEKMQ (reference sequence). V gave up 8 bases and J gave up 5 bases; unmatched junction bases: 8. The length of the CDR3 is 16 residues. The chain's CDR3 is CASQLAGGPRTGELFF. CDR3 nucleotides: TGTGCCAGCCAACTAGCGGGGGGGCCCCGAACCGGGGAGCTGTTTTTT.

This clonotype has only a few counts. The J gene is TRBJ2-7, the V gene TRBV12-3 or TRBV12-4; the D call may be TRBD1 or TRBD2 (6 bases each). The CDR3 is 13 residues long. Trimming took 4 bases from V and 7 from J, leaving 14 bases between them. The CDR3 bases are TGTGCCAGCAGTTGGGTGGAGGGGGGAGAGCAGTACTTC. Translated: CASSWVEGGEQYF.

This clonotype was counted a few times. The V call is TRBV20-1, the J call TRBJ1-5; tentative D call: TRBD1 (6 bases). Germline V CDR1 and CDR2: DFQATT, SNEGSKA (reference sequence). With 4 bases removed from V and 3 bases from J, the gap between germline ends came to 13 bases. The CDR3 is 14 residues long. CDR3 DNA: TGCAGTGCTACCCAGGGGAGGGACAATCAGCCCCAGCATTTT. The encoded protein is CSATQGRDNQPQHF.

The CDR3 is CSAIQSSEAFF. CDR3 sequence (DNA): TGCAGCGCCATTCAGTCGTCTGAAGCTTTCTTT. The V and J genes are TRBV29-1 and TRBJ1-1; no definite D call. The ends were cut back, 7 bases at V and 6 bases at J, with 12 bases in the middle. Germline V CDR1 and CDR2: SQVTM, ANQGSEA. The CDR3 totals 11 residues.

V gene TRBV4-1 combines with J gene TRBJ1-2; 7 bases fit TRBD1. Losses at the gene ends were 6 bases for V and 4 bases for J; bases not matched to a gene: 5. The CDR3 has 13 amino acids. The germline V gene encodes CDR1 MGHRA and CDR2 YSYEKL. CDR3 DNA: TGCGCCAGCAGTGAGGGACAGTTCTATGGCTACACCTTC. It encodes CASSEGQFYGYTF.